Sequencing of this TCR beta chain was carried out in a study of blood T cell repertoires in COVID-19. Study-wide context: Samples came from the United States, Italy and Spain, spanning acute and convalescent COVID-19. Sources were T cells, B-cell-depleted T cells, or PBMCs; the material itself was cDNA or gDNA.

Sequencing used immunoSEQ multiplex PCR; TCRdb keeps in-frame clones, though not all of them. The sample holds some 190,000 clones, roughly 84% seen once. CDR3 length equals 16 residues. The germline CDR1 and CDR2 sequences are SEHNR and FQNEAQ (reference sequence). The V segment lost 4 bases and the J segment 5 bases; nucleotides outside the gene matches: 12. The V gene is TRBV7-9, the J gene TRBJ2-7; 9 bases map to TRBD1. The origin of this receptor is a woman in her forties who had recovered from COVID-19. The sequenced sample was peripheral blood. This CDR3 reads CASSSGTGFYLHEQYF. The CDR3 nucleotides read TGTGCCAGCAGCTCCGGGACAGGGTTTTATCTCCACGAGCAGTACTTC.